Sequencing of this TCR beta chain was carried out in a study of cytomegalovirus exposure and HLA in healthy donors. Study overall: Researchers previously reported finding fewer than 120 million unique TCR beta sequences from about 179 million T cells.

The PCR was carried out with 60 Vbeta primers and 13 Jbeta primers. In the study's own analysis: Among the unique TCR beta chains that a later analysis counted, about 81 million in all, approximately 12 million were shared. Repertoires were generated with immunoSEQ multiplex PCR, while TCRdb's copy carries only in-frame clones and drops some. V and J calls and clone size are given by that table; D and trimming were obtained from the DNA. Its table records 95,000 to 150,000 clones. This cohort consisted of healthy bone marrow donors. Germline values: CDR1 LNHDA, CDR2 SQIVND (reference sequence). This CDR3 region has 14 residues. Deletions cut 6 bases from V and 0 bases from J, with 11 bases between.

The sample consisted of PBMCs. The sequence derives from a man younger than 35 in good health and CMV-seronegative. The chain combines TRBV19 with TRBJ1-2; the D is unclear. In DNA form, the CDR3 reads TGTGCCAGTAGGACCCGGGAAGCTAACTATGGCTACACCTTC. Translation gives CASRTREANYGYTF.